This is a list of T cell receptor beta chains from one sample in a study of T cell responses to AZD1222 COVID-19 vaccine. Sequencing was performed with immunoSEQ multiplex PCR; in TCRdb, only in-frame clones are kept and a portion is missing. This sample has 200,000 or so clones, with 85% to 95% found just once. The starting material was peripheral blood, obtained on day 0 of AZD1222 vaccination. These receptors originate from an adult in good health. The conserved cysteine and the conserved F or W are not part of the CDR3 here.

j_call,v_call,cdr3_aa
TRBJ1-2,TRBV28,ASSSTSGYT
TRBJ2-1,TRBV19,ASKAGSAYNEQF
TRBJ2-5,TRBV5-1,ASKGGTETQY
TRBJ1-1,TRBV29-1,SVEVSGILPEAF
TRBJ2-5,TRBV28,ASSLGRQETQY
TRBJ2-7,TRBV10-3,AISERRGTYEQY
TRBJ1-5,TRBV19,ASSVGPSNQPQH
TRBJ2-7,TRBV12-5,ASGLRYEQY
TRBJ1-2,TRBV30,AWSGGTGGFRGYT
TRBJ1-4,TRBV7-9,ASSWGTGDLGKLF
TRBJ1-5,TRBV7-9,ASSLGASNQPQH
TRBJ1-1,TRBV4-2,ASSQGQGRRDTEAF